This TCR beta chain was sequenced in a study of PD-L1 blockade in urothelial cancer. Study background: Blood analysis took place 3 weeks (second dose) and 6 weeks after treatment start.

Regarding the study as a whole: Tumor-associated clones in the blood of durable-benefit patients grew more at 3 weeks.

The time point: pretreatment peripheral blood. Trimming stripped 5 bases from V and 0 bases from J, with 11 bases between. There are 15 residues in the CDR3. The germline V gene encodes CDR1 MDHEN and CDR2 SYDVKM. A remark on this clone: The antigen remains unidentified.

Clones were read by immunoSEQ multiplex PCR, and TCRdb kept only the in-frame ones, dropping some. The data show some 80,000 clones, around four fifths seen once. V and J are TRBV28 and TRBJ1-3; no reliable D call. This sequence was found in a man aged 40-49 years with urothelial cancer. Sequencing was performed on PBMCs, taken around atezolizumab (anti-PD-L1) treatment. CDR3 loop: CASSPPVSSGNTIYF. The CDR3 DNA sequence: TGTGCCAGCAGTCCCCCGGTGAGCTCTGGAAACACCATATATTTT.